Sequencing of this T cell receptor (beta chain) was carried out in a study of T cell repertoires in cytomegalovirus infection. Study as a whole: Matching HLA type and CMV infection were both indicated by public TCR beta signatures.

Regarding this clonotype: What it binds is not known.

This CDR3 contains 15 residues. Trimming cost V 3 bases and J 5 bases, with 15 bases left between them. Germline V gene sequence: CDR1 MNHNS, CDR2 SASEGT. MiXCR, run by TCRdb on the reads, gives a single entry per CDR3 protein. The table shows 150,000 to 200,000 distinct CDR3 sequences, with 25% to 30% occurring only once. Broader study findings: Dominant in the ex vivo response were TCR beta clonotypes restricted by HLA-C and specific for CMV. The study identified carriers of CMV plus the relevant HLA from cumulative public TCR beta family frequency.

The sequencing input was PBMCs. The receptor was isolated from a human donor in good health (CMV status not recorded). Some clones in this sample may be carry-over from other donors' samples. V is TRBV6-1 and J is TRBJ2-3; D not resolved. Here the CDR3 DNA reads TGTGCCAGCAGTGAGACTCCAACGCGGTTAGATACGCAGTATTTT. Residues: CASSETPTRLDTQYF.